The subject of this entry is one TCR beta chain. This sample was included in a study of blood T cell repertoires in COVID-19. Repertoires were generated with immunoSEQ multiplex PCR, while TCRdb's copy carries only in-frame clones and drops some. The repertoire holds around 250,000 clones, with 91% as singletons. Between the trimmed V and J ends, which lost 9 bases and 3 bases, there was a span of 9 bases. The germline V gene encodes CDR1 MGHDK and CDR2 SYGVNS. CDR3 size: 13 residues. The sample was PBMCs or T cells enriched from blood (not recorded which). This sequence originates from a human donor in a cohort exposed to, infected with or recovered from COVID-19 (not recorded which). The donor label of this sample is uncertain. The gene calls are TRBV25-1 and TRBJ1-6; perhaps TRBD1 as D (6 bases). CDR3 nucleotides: TGTGCCAGTACAGGGTTCTATAATTCACCCCTCCACTTT. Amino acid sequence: CASTGFYNSPLHF.